This is a list of T cell receptor beta chains from one sample in a study of control samples from healthy donors and cancer patients. The assay was immunoSEQ multiplex PCR, and TCRdb's table has in-frame clones only and misses some. The profile shows about 170,000 clones, roughly 90% of them singletons. The sequenced material came from blood. The receptors originated from a man aged 25 to 40 in good health. The CDR3 runs from the conserved cysteine through the conserved F or W. D genes are given only for firm matches. Some rows mark clone size as missing; the rest say once, few, many or name a class of expanded clone.

V	size	D	J	DNA	CDR3
TRBV5-1	NA	NA	TRBJ2-1	TGCGCCACCTCGGGGGCCGGGAATCATGAGCAGTTCTTC	CATSGAGNHEQFF
TRBV15	few	NA	TRBJ2-7	TGTGCCACCAGGACCAGGGGGGTGGGATGTTGGCAGTACTTC	CATRTRGVGCWQYF
TRBV12-3/TRBV12-4	NA	NA	TRBJ1-6	TGTGCCAGCCGGGACCTTGAAGATTCACCCCTCCACTTT	CASRDLEDSPLHF
TRBV6-5	NA	TRBD2	TRBJ2-7	TGTGCCAGCAGTTCATCCGGGACTAGATGGGACGAGCAGTACTTC	CASSSSGTRWDEQYF
TRBV5-1	NA	TRBD2	TRBJ2-1	TGCGCCAGCAGCTTGGGACGGGGGGGCGTCAATGAGCAGTTCTTC	CASSLGRGGVNEQFF
TRBV7-2	NA	NA	TRBJ2-1	TGTGCCAGCAGCTTAGAGGGCTACAACAATGAGCAGTTCTTC	CASSLEGYNNEQFF
TRBV4-2	NA	TRBD2	TRBJ2-7	TGTGCCAGCAGCCAAGGTGGGGAGGGGATCTACGAGCAGTACTTC	CASSQGGEGIYEQYF
TRBV4-2	NA	NA	TRBJ2-7	TGTGCCAGCAGCCAAGATCTTTCGGAGGGTAGGTACGAGCAGTACTTC	CASSQDLSEGRYEQYF
TRBV13	NA	NA	TRBJ2-3	TGTGCCAGCAGCTTCAAGGGGAACACGCAGTATTTT	CASSFKGNTQYF
TRBV2	once	NA	TRBJ2-1	TGTGCCAGCAGTAGACAGGGTCTTGGGAGGGATGAGCAGTTCTTC	CASSRQGLGRDEQFF
TRBV5-1	NA	TRBD1	TRBJ2-4	TGCGCCAGCAGCCTCGGGTCTCAGGGGGACATTCAGTACTTC	CASSLGSQGDIQYF
TRBV21-1	NA	NA	TRBJ1-2	TGTGCCAGCAGGCCGGGGGGACAGGGCGGGGGCCGGGACTATGGCTACACCTTC	CASRPGGQGGGRDYGYTF
TRBV5-4	NA	NA	TRBJ1-1	TGTGCCAGCAGCGGAACTGGGAAGACCTTTGGAGCTTTCTTT	CASSGTGKTFGAFF
TRBV9	NA	TRBD1	TRBJ1-2	TGTGCCAGCAGAAACCGGGACAGGGTGCCTGGCTACACCTTC	CASRNRDRVPGYTF
TRBV7-3	NA	NA	TRBJ2-1	TGTGCCAGCAGCCAATCAGGACTTCAGCAGTTCTTC	CASSQSGLQQFF
TRBV6-4	NA	TRBD1	TRBJ1-4	TGTGCCATCGCGGACAGGGCTGAGGAAAAACTGTTTTTT	CAIADRAEEKLFF
TRBV4-1	NA	NA	TRBJ1-4	TGCGCCAGCAGCCAAGGAGGTGGGAGGAAGGAGTTT	CASSQGGGRKEF
TRBV27	NA	NA	TRBJ1-2	TGTGCCAGCAGCCCAACAGCTAACTATGGCTACACCTTC	CASSPTANYGYTF
TRBV20-1	NA	NA	TRBJ1-1	TGCAGTGCTAGTGGCGGGCTGGGCACTGAAGCTTTCTTT	CSASGGLGTEAFF
TRBV30	NA	NA	TRBJ1-3	TGTGCCTGGAGTGTAACCGGGAGGCCAAACACCATATATTTT	CAWSVTGRPNTIYF
TRBV19	NA	TRBD1	TRBJ1-5	TGTGCCAGTAGTTTAACCGGGACAGGGGGCGCGAGGCCCCAGCATTTT	CASSLTGTGGARPQHF
TRBV13	NA	NA	TRBJ1-2	TGTGCCAGCAGCTCCAATCAGGGGAACTATGGCTACACCTTC	CASSSNQGNYGYTF
TRBV7-2	few	NA	TRBJ2-7	TGTGCCAGCAGCCTCTTGGGGAGCCCCTACGAGCAGTACTTC	CASSLLGSPYEQYF
TRBV15	NA	NA	TRBJ2-6	TGTGCCACCAGCAAAGACAGGACCACTGGGGCCAACGTCCTGACTTTC	CATSKDRTTGANVLTF
TRBV4-2	NA	NA	TRBJ2-7	TGTGCCAGCAGCCAGGGTTCTGGCGACTACGAGCAGTACTTC	CASSQGSGDYEQYF
TRBV3-1/TRBV3-2	NA	NA	TRBJ2-1	TGTGCCAGCAGCCAAACCTGGAACAATGAGCAGTTCTTC	CASSQTWNNEQFF
TRBV6-5	NA	NA	TRBJ2-5	TGTGCCAGCAGCTATCAGGGGCGGGGCAAAGAGACCCAGTACTTC	CASSYQGRGKETQYF
TRBV6-5	NA	NA	TRBJ2-7	TGTGCCAGCAGCCATGAGGGGCGGTCCTACGAGCAGTACTTC	CASSHEGRSYEQYF
TRBV7-8	once	TRBD1	TRBJ2-2	TGTGCCAGCAGCACTTACAGGGGGCATATCAACACCGGGGAGCTGTTTTTT	CASSTYRGHINTGELFF
TRBV7-8	NA	TRBD2	TRBJ2-7	TGTGCCAGCAGCTCCCATACTAGCGCCGAGCAGTACTTC	CASSSHTSAEQYF
TRBV12-3/TRBV12-4	NA	NA	TRBJ1-5	TGTGCCACAGGGAAAGCCGATCAGCCCCAGCATTTT	CATGKADQPQHF
TRBV6-6	once	NA	TRBJ1-2	TGTGCCAGCAGTTACCCTAATCTCGGACAGAACTATGGCTACACCTTC	CASSYPNLGQNYGYTF
TRBV2	NA	NA	TRBJ2-3	TGTGCCAGCAGTGAGGGAAGGGGCAGGGAGGAAGATACGCAGTATTTT	CASSEGRGREEDTQYF
TRBV2	NA	NA	TRBJ1-1	TGTGCCAGCAGCGTTGGGCTTGAAGCTTTCTTT	CASSVGLEAFF
TRBV10-3	NA	NA	TRBJ1-3	TGTGCCGTCGGAGGGACGGTCTCTGGAAACACCATATATTTT	CAVGGTVSGNTIYF
TRBV18	NA	NA	TRBJ2-1	TGTGCCAGCTCACCCGACAATGAGCAGTTCTTC	CASSPDNEQFF
TRBV19	NA	NA	TRBJ2-6	TGTGCCACCTCCGCCGGACTGCTTGGGGCCAACGTCCTGACTTTC	CATSAGLLGANVLTF
TRBV29-1	once	TRBD2	TRBJ2-3	TGCAGCATCCCTCGGGCGGGAGGTTCAAATACGCAGTATTTT	CSIPRAGGSNTQYF
TRBV7-9	NA	TRBD1	TRBJ1-1	TGTGCCAGCAGCGCCTACAGGGGGAACACTGAAGCTTTCTTT	CASSAYRGNTEAFF
TRBV11-3	once	TRBD1	TRBJ2-1	TGTGCCAGCAGCTCGGGACAGCGCCTTGAGCAGTTCTTC	CASSSGQRLEQFF
TRBV10-3	NA	NA	TRBJ2-1	TGTGCCATCAGTGAGCCGCACAGGGTCAATGAGCAGTTCTTC	CAISEPHRVNEQFF